The TCR beta chain under discussion was sequenced for a study of technical replicates of blood from a handful of donors. The V end lost 6 bases, the J end lost 0 bases, and 9 bases lay between the germline ends. This CDR3 spans 14 amino acids. CDR1 MGHDK and CDR2 SYGVNS come from the germline V gene. Method: immunoSEQ multiplex PCR; TCRdb's copy keeps in-frame clones and lacks some. The table records 90,000 or so clones, approximately 95% of them present only once. The sample consisted of T cells isolated from PBMCs. The sequence was obtained from a human donor in good health. This chain joins TRBV25-1 and TRBJ2-1, with no clear D. Written as DNA, the CDR3 is TGTGCCAGCAGGATGGAGAGCTCCTACAATGAGCAGTTCTTC. Its protein product is CASRMESSYNEQFF.